Presented here are 32 T cell receptor beta chains from one specimen sequenced in a study of T cells in Graves' hyperthyroidism and ophthalmopathy. Using RNA transcripts as the source, TCR beta CDR3 regions were amplified. HTBI primers were used for first-round RT-PCR of the TCR CDR3. TCRdb reprocessed the multiplex PCR reads via MiXCR and lists one record per CDR3 protein. The repertoire consists of a few hundred thousand distinct CDR3 sequences, with 16% occurring once and the leading ten covering around 3.3%. The sample consisted of blood. These receptors were obtained from a woman in her thirties or forties with Graves' ophthalmopathy.

This clonotype was seen ten or more times. The gene calls are TRBV28 and TRBJ2-7, with 12 bases lining up with TRBD1. The length of the CDR3 is 15 residues. V trimming: 4 bases; J trimming: 6 bases; junction bases outside the gene matches: 7. Germline assignment: CDR1 MDHEN and CDR2 SYDVKM. The CDR3 reads CASSWGGTGGFEQYF. The CDR3 nucleotides read TGTGCCAGCAGTTGGGGGGGGACAGGGGGCTTCGAGCAGTACTTC. The full variable domain, in which reference TRBV28 and TRBJ2-7 provide the parts outside the CDR3, is DVKVTQSSRYLVKRTGEKVFLECVQDMDHENMFWYRQDPGLGLRLIYFSYDVKMKEKGDIPEGYSVSREKKERFSLILESASTNQTSMYLCASSWGGTGGFEQYFGPGTRLTVT.

In its sample, this clonotype was seen a few times. This chain connects TRBV29-1 to TRBJ2-1; 9 nucleotides agree with TRBD1. Germline CDR1 is SQVTM and CDR2 is ANQGSEA. The CDR3 consists of 14 residues. With 4 bases clipped from V and 2 bases from J, the junction kept 3 bases outside the gene matches. CDR3 amino acids: CSVVDRGTYNEQFF. CDR3 coding DNA: TGCAGCGTTGTTGACAGGGGGACCTACAATGAGCAGTTCTTC.

This clonotype was found many times. This chain connects TRBV28 to TRBJ1-4; D perhaps matches TRBD1 (5 bases). The V gene's germline CDR1 is MDHEN and CDR2 SYDVKM. Trimming took 9 bases from V and 5 from J, leaving 13 bases between them. This CDR3 spans 13 amino acids. CDR3 coding DNA: TGTGCCAGTCGGGACGGGCGAAATGAAAAACTGTTTTTT. Its translation is CASRDGRNEKLFF.

This clonotype was seen many times. The chain joins TRBV6-1 to TRBJ1-1; maybe TRBD1 (6 bases). CDR1 is MNHNS, CDR2 SASEGT, per germline. V was clipped by 6 bases and J by 5 bases, with 22 bases between them. The CDR3 contains 16 residues. The CDR3 DNA is TGTGCCAGCAGCGTAAAAGGCCACAGGGTCAGGACTGAAGCTTTCTTT. Translating it yields CASSVKGHRVRTEAFF.

This clonotype was seen more than once but under ten times. The rearrangement uses TRBV20-1 and TRBJ2-5; D gene ambiguous. The CDR3 is made up of 14 amino acids. Germline V gene sequence: CDR1 DFQATT, CDR2 SNEGSKA (reference sequence). The V end was cut by 5 bases, the J end by 0 bases, with 13 bases between. The CDR3 DNA sequence: TGCAGTGCTGCGGCCAGGAAGTACCAAGAGACCCAGTACTTC. Translating gives CSAAARKYQETQYF.

This clonotype showed up just a few times. This rearrangement joins TRBV24-1 to TRBJ2-2; no clear D gene. The CDR3 consists of 16 residues. Looked up from germline, CDR1 is KGHDR and CDR2 is SFDVKD. V shed 1 base and J shed 5 bases, with 13 bases lying between them. DNA for the CDR3: TGTGCCACCAGTGATTTAGAAAGGAGTGAGACCGGGGAGCTGTTTTTT. Its protein is CATSDLERSETGELFF.

This clonotype appeared many times. The chain employs TRBV20-1 and TRBJ2-1, with TRBD2 identical over 8 bases. This CDR3 is built from 15 residues. The germline CDR1 and CDR2 sequences are DFQATT and SNEGSKA (reference sequence). Germline trimming cut 5 bases from V and 8 bases from J; bases unmatched to any gene: 14. The CDR3 region is CSAWGAGALFDEQFF. In nucleotides, the CDR3 is TGCAGTGCTTGGGGAGCGGGGGCCCTCTTCGATGAGCAGTTCTTC.

This clonotype has ten or more counts. The V and J genes are TRBV7-9 and TRBJ2-5; the match to TRBD1 covers 11 bases. The CDR3 spans 14 residues. Unmatched junction bases numbered 1, after V lost 4 bases and J lost 3 bases. Germline loops: CDR1 SEHNR, CDR2 FQNEAQ (reference sequence). The CDR3 DNA reads TGTGCCAGCAGCTGGACAGGGGGCGAAGAGACCCAGTACTTC. Translation gives CASSWTGGEETQYF.

This clonotype was seen only a few times. The rearrangement uses TRBV5-1 and TRBJ1-4, with 7 bases fitting TRBD1. The germline gives CDR1 SGHRS, CDR2 YFSETQ. Trimming cost V 4 bases and J 7 bases; bases outside gene matches: 10. The CDR3 contains 15 residues. The CDR3 protein is CASSDRGGHLEKLFF. The CDR3 coding sequence is TGCGCCAGCAGCGACCGAGGGGGCCATCTTGAAAAACTGTTTTTT. The complete variable domain, with remaining parts taken from reference TRBV5-1 and TRBJ1-4, reads KAGVTQTPRYLIKTRGQQVTLSCSPISGHRSVSWYQQTPGQGLQFLFEYFSETQRNKGNFPGRFSGRQFSNSRSEMNVSTLELGDSALYLCASSDRGGHLEKLFFGSGTQLSVL.

This clonotype appeared a few times. The chain carries TRBV5-1 and TRBJ2-5; a weak D match, TRBD2 (6 bases). V was trimmed by 3 bases and J by 6 bases, leaving 12 bases between them. The CDR3 consists of 13 residues. Germline V lookup: CDR1 SGHRS, CDR2 YFSETQ. The CDR3 loop is CASSSEGGKTQYF. The CDR3 DNA follows: TGCGCCAGCAGCTCGGAGGGCGGGAAGACCCAGTACTTC. The variable domain in full, with the rest retrieved from reference TRBV5-1 and TRBJ2-5, is KAGVTQTPRYLIKTRGQQVTLSCSPISGHRSVSWYQQTPGQGLQFLFEYFSETQRNKGNFPGRFSGRQFSNSRSEMNVSTLELGDSALYLCASSSEGGKTQYFGPGTRLLVL.

This sequence joins TRBV18 and TRBJ2-2; D might be TRBD2 (5 bases). CDR1 is KGHSH and CDR2 is LQKENI in the germline V gene. This CDR3 has 15 residues. Trimming pared 1 base from V and 3 bases from J, leaving 9 bases between. The CDR3 here is CASSPRRWDTGELFF. The CDR3, as DNA: TGTGCCAGCTCACCACGGAGGTGGGACACCGGGGAGCTGTTTTTT. Full variable domain (rest looked up from reference TRBV18 and TRBJ2-2): NAGVMQNPRHLVRRRGQEARLRCSPMKGHSHVYWYRQLPEEGLKFMVYLQKENIIDESGMPKERFSAEFPKEGPSILRIQQVVRGDSAAYFCASSPRRWDTGELFFGEGSRLTVL.

This clonotype was recorded many times. This chain connects TRBV20-1 to TRBJ2-5; D tentatively reads TRBD1 or TRBD2 (5 bases each). V gave up 3 bases and J gave up 10 bases, with 21 bases separating them. The germline CDR1 and CDR2 sequences are DFQATT and SNEGSKA (reference sequence). The CDR3 runs to 14 residues. CDR3 sequence: CSASSGTGGYFQYF. DNA of the CDR3: TGCAGTGCTAGCTCCGGGACCGGCGGGTATTTCCAGTACTTC.

V gene TRBV5-1 combines with J gene TRBJ2-5, with 8 bases fitting TRBD2. CDR1 is SGHRS and CDR2 is YFSETQ in the germline V gene. CDR3 length: 16 amino acids. V was clipped by 6 bases and J by 5 bases; unmatched bases: 15. CDR3 sequence reads: CASTSRAGAFVETQYF. CDR3 DNA: TGCGCCAGCACATCTCGAGCGGGAGCTTTCGTTGAGACCCAGTACTTC.

This clonotype was observed many times. The V call is TRBV20-1, the J call TRBJ2-7; 16 bases agree with TRBD2. Losses at the gene ends were 3 bases for V and 1 base for J; bases not matched to a gene: 6. Germline V gene lookup returns CDR1 DFQATT and CDR2 SNEGSKA (reference sequence). This CDR3 comprises 17 residues. The CDR3 region has the DNA TGCAGTGCTAGGACGGGACTAGCGGGGGGGGGTTCCTACGAGCAGTACTTC. It encodes CSARTGLAGGGSYEQYF.

This clonotype was seen repeatedly, ten times or more. The chain links TRBV2 to TRBJ1-3; D is unclear. The CDR3 contains 14 residues. The germline CDR1 and CDR2 sequences are SNHLY and FYNNEI. V lost 6 bases and J lost 4, with 13 bases in between. CDR3 bases: TGTGCCAGCAGAGGTTCAGCCGCGGGAAACACCATATATTTT. Translating it yields CASRGSAAGNTIYF.

This clonotype has at least ten counts. The chain uses TRBV20-1 and TRBJ2-1; TRBD2 aligns across 12 bases. The CDR3 contains 13 residues. The germline gives CDR1 DFQATT, CDR2 SNEGSKA (reference sequence). Losses at the gene ends were 3 bases for V and 10 bases for J; bases not matched to a gene: 4. CDR3 sequence: CSASASGGAEQFF. The CDR3 DNA follows: TGCAGTGCTAGTGCTAGCGGGGGGGCGGAGCAGTTCTTC.

In the case of this clonotype: This clone may be a read error of a much larger clone one base away. The chain joins TRBV27 to TRBJ1-5, with D hard to call. V lost 2 bases and J lost 5, with 7 bases in between. Germline V gene lookup returns CDR1 MNHEY and CDR2 SMNVEV (reference sequence). The CDR3 is made up of 13 amino acids. As DNA, the CDR3 is TGTGCCAGCAGTTTAAGCGGGGATCAGCCCCAGCATTTT. It specifies CASSLSGDQPQHF.

This chain connects TRBV6-1 to TRBJ1-5; D unresolved. The V and J ends lost 6 bases and 9 bases respectively, with 18 bases between them. Germline V CDR1 and CDR2: MNHNS, SASEGT. The CDR3 loop spans 14 amino acids. CDR3 in DNA: TGTGCCAGCAGGGCAGACAAGTCTACGTTGCCCCAGCATTTT. This encodes CASRADKSTLPQHF.

This chain uses TRBV20-1 with TRBJ2-5; D unclear. From germline, CDR1 is DFQATT and CDR2 SNEGSKA (reference sequence). Trimming pared 3 bases from V and 5 bases from J, leaving 10 bases between. The CDR3 runs 12 residues. CDR3 in amino acids: CSARLVEETQYF. As DNA, the CDR3 is TGCAGTGCTAGGCTAGTTGAGGAGACCCAGTACTTC.

Comments on this clonotype: It may be a read error: a sequence one base away is much more abundant. The chain employs TRBV11-2 and TRBJ2-1; the match to TRBD2 covers 7 bases. This CDR3 is built from 16 residues. Germline lookup yields CDR1 SGHAT and CDR2 FQNNGV. With 4 bases clipped from V and 3 bases from J, the junction kept 9 bases outside the gene matches. DNA of the CDR3: TGTGCCAGCAGCTACACCGGGACTATCTACTACAATGAGCAGTTCTTC. It translates to CASSYTGTIYYNEQFF. The variable domain in full, completed from reference TRBV11-2 and TRBJ2-1, reads EAGVAQSPRYKIIEKRQSVAFWCNPISGHATLYWYQQILGQGPKLLIQFQNNGVVDDSQLPKDRFSAERLKGVDSTLKIQPAKLEDSAVYLCASSYTGTIYYNEQFFGPGTRLTVL.

The V gene is TRBV28, the J gene TRBJ2-1; 8 bases are shared with TRBD2. The CDR3 is made up of 13 amino acids. Looked up from germline, CDR1 is MDHEN and CDR2 is SYDVKM. V trimming: 7 bases; J trimming: 2 bases; junction bases outside the gene matches: 1. The CDR3 sequence is CASTTSAYNEQFF. CDR3 bases: TGTGCCAGCACGACTAGCGCCTACAATGAGCAGTTCTTC.

This clonotype was counted many times. This chain connects TRBV2 to TRBJ1-1; 7 nucleotides line up with TRBD1. The trim removed 1 base at V and 3 bases at J, leaving 5 bases unmatched. CDR1 SNHLY and CDR2 FYNNEI come from the germline V gene. The CDR3 sequence is 15 residues long. The CDR3 bases are TGTGCCAGCAGTGAAGTGACAGGGAGATACACTGAAGCTTTCTTT. It specifies CASSEVTGRYTEAFF.

This clonotype was picked up a small number of times. V usage is TRBV12-3 or TRBV12-4 and J usage is TRBJ2-3; TRBD2 agrees at 9 bases. The length of the CDR3 is 15 residues. V lost 5 bases, J lost 5 bases, and 8 bases stayed unmatched. Here the CDR3 DNA reads TGTGCCAGCAGTCCACGCCGGACTAGCGAAGATACGCAGTATTTT. It encodes CASSPRRTSEDTQYF.

This clonotype was seen ten or more times. This chain links TRBV11-2 with TRBJ2-1; D remains unclear. This CDR3 contains 12 residues. Germline V CDR1 and CDR2: SGHAT, FQNNGV. The V end lost 4 bases, the J end lost 10 bases, and 11 bases lay between the germline ends. The CDR3 bases are TGTGCCAGCAGCTATTCATCAGGAGAGCAGTTCTTC. Translated: CASSYSSGEQFF.

Written as DNA, the CDR3 is TGTGCCAGCAGCCAAGTCCCGGATCAAAAGGGTAGCAATCAGCCCCAGCATTTT. The encoded protein is CASSQVPDQKGSNQPQHF. The J gene is TRBJ1-5, the V gene TRBV14; D gene ambiguous. CDR1 and CDR2 from the germline V gene are SGHDN and FVKESK. This CDR3 is 18 amino acids long. V was trimmed by 1 base and J by 0 bases, leaving 16 bases between them.

The chain has TRBV7-9 and TRBJ2-1; 7 bases are a match to TRBD1. CDR1 is SEHNR, CDR2 FQNEAQ, per germline (reference sequence). The CDR3 runs 13 residues. V was pared by 6 bases and J by 10 bases, with 9 bases of the junction left unmatched. CDR3 loop: CASSPRQGGEQFF. The CDR3 bases are TGTGCCAGCAGTCCTAGACAGGGCGGGGAGCAGTTCTTC.

The gene calls are TRBV20-1 and TRBJ2-5, with D unclear. Germline CDR1 reads DFQATT; CDR2 reads SNEGSKA (reference sequence). Trimming left V 3 bases short and J 4 bases short, with 9 bases between. CDR3 length: 12 amino acids. The CDR3: CSARGGPETQYF. The CDR3 DNA reads as TGCAGTGCTAGGGGCGGTCCAGAGACCCAGTACTTC.

The rearrangement uses TRBV2 and TRBJ2-1; no clear D gene. The length of the CDR3 is 10 residues. V lost 1 base and J 10 bases, leaving 2 bases between the germline ends. The germline gives CDR1 SNHLY, CDR2 FYNNEI. CDR3 residues: CASSEDEQFF. Here the CDR3 DNA reads TGTGCCAGCAGTGAAGACGAGCAGTTCTTC.

This chain links TRBV2 with TRBJ2-7; weak D call: TRBD2 (5 bases). The CDR3 spans 13 residues. Per germline, CDR1 SNHLY and CDR2 FYNNEI. V dropped 6 bases and J dropped 2 bases, with 11 bases sitting between them. DNA for the CDR3: TGTGCCAGCAGGTCGGGATCAACCTACGAGCAGTACTTC. Its translation: CASRSGSTYEQYF.

This clonotype was seen ten or more times. The chain carries TRBV5-4 and TRBJ2-3; a weak D match, TRBD2 (6 bases). V lost 1 base, J lost 2 bases, and 14 bases lay in between. The CDR3 consists of 16 residues. The V gene's germline CDR1 is SGHNT and CDR2 YYREEE (reference sequence). The CDR3 DNA follows: TGTGCCAGCAGCTTGTGGTCGGGAGTGGCCACAGATACGCAGTATTTT. Amino acids: CASSLWSGVATDTQYF.

This clonotype was recorded a few times. The chain carries TRBV6-1 and TRBJ1-4, with D possibly matching TRBD1 (5 bases). The CDR3 has 15 residues. The ends were cut back, 6 bases at V and 8 bases at J, with 19 bases in the middle. The germline V gene encodes CDR1 MNHNS and CDR2 SASEGT. In DNA form, the CDR3 reads TGTGCCAGCAGCCCCGACGGGGGGTGGAGAGAAAAACTGTTTTTT. It encodes CASSPDGGWREKLFF.

This clonotype has at least ten counts. The chain combines TRBV12-3 or TRBV12-4 with TRBJ2-7; 8 positions match TRBD2. J gave up 5 bases and V 6 bases, and 9 bases lay outside the gene matches. The CDR3 contains 14 residues. As DNA, the CDR3 is TGTGCCAGCAGAACAGCGGGAGCCCACCACGAGCAGTACTTC. This encodes CASRTAGAHHEQYF.